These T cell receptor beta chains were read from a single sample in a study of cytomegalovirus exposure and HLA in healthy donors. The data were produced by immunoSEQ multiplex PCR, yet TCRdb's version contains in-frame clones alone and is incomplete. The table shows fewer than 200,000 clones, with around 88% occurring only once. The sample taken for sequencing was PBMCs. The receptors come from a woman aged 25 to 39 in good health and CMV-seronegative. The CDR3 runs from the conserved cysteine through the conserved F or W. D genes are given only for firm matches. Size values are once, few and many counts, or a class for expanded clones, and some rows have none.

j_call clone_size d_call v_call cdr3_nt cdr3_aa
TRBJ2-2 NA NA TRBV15 TGTGCCACCAGCAGAGCCGGCCAGGTGGTGAACACCGGGGAGCTGTTTTTT CATSRAGQVVNTGELFF
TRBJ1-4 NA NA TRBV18 TGTGCCAGCTCACCACCGGACAATAATGAAAAACTGTTTTTT CASSPPDNNEKLFF
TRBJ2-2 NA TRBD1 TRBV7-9 TGTGCCAGCAGCTTAGGGGGGACAGCGAACACCGGGGAGCTGTTTTTT CASSLGGTANTGELFF
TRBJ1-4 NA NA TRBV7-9 TGTGCCAGCAGCTTAGGGAGGATCGATTGGGAACTGTTTTTT CASSLGRIDWELFF
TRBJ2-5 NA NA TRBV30 TGTGCCTGGAGCCAGGGCCGGGCGGAGACCCAGTACTTC CAWSQGRAETQYF
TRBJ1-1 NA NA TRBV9 TGTGCCAGCAGCGTCACCTCTTGGGGCGGGGGGCTCACTGAAGCTTTCTTT CASSVTSWGGGLTEAFF
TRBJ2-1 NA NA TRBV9 TGTGCCAGCAGCTACGGGACATCCTACAATGAGCAGTTCTTC CASSYGTSYNEQFF
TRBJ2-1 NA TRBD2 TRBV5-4 TGTGCCAGCAGCCGTATTCTAGCGGGGGCCCCCAACAATGAGCAGTTCTTC CASSRILAGAPNNEQFF
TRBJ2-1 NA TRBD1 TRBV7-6 TGTGCCAGCAGCCAAGGACAGGGAGGCATCAATGAGCAGTTCTTC CASSQGQGGINEQFF
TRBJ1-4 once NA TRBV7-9 TGTGCCAGCAGGCACAGAGCAACTAATGAAAAACTGTTTTTT CASRHRATNEKLFF
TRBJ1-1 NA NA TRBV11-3 TGTGCCAGCAGCTTAGATGGAGGGACTGGCACTGAAGCTTTCTTT CASSLDGGTGTEAFF
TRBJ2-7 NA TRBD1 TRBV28 TGTGCCAGCAGTCCCACGTTCCTCCACCAGGGGGCCTACGAGCAGTACTTC CASSPTFLHQGAYEQYF
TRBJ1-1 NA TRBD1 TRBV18 TGTGCCAGCTCTCTACAGGGGGCTGGCACTGAAGCTTTCTTT CASSLQGAGTEAFF
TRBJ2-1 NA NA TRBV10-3 TGTGCCATCAGTTTCGGGGAGAACTATGAGCAGTTCTTC CAISFGENYEQFF
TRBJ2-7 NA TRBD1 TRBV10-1 TGCGCCAGCAGCCGCATCCCCTTCAGGGGGATGATCCACGAGCAGTACTTC CASSRIPFRGMIHEQYF
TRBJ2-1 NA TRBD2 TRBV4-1 TGCGCCAGCAGCTCGACTAGCGGGGGGGTCTCCTACAATGAGCAGTTCTTC CASSSTSGGVSYNEQFF
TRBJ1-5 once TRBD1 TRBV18 TGTGCCAGCTCACCGAGACAGGGTGATCAGCCCCAGCATTTT CASSPRQGDQPQHF
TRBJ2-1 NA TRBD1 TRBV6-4 TGTGCCAGCAGAGATAGACAGGGGGGATACAATGAGCAGTTCTTC CASRDRQGGYNEQFF
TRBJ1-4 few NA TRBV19 TGTGCCAGTATTGGGGGGGAAAAACTGTTTTTT CASIGGEKLFF
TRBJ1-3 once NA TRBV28 TGTGCCACCAGACAGTTCCGCTCTGGAAACACCATATATTTT CATRQFRSGNTIYF
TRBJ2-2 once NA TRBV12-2 TGTGCAAGTCGCTTGAGGGCCCACGACACCGGGGAGCTGTTTTTT CASRLRAHDTGELFF
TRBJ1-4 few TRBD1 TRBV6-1 TGTGCCAGCAGTGAAAAGTGGGACAGAGCGAATGAAAAACTGTTTTTT CASSEKWDRANEKLFF
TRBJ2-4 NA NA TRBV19 TGTGCCAGTAGTTTCGGACAGAAGAAAAACATTCAGTACTTC CASSFGQKKNIQYF
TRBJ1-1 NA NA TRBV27 TGTGCCAGCAGTGAGAAGGGGGGGAAGTCGGAAGCTTTCTTT CASSEKGGKSEAFF
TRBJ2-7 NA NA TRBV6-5 TGTGCCAGCAGGGCGACAGGAGTGAGGATCTACGAGCAGTACTTC CASRATGVRIYEQYF
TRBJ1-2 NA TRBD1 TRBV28 TGTGCCAGCAGTTTTCGGGGACAGTCCCTCGGCTATGGCTACACCTTC CASSFRGQSLGYGYTF
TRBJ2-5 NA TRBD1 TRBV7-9 TGTGCCAGCAGCCGACAGGGGGAGGAGACCCAGTACTTC CASSRQGEETQYF
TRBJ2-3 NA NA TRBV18 TGTGCCAGCTCACCACGGCAGGGTACAGATACGCAGTATTTT CASSPRQGTDTQYF
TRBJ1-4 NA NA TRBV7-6 TGTGCCAGCAGCTTAGGGCACGGAGGAAAACTGTTTTTT CASSLGHGGKLFF